This is a list of T cell receptor beta chains from one sample in a study of CD8+CD57+ T cells in acquired aplastic anemia. TCRdb re-analysed the reads in MiXCR, keeping a single row per CDR3 protein. The data hold a few hundred thousand distinct CDR3 sequences, with 40% to 60% observed a single time. The sample taken for sequencing was sorted CD4+, CD8+, or CD8+CD57+ T cells (not recorded which) from PBMCs. All receptors derive from a human donor with aplastic anemia. Both conserved end residues are part of each CDR3. D genes are given only for firm matches. Not all rows give a size; the values are once, few, many and, for expanded clones, a class.

NA	TRBV5-1	TRBJ1-1	TRBD1	TGCGCCAGCAGCCCCATCCGACAGGGTGCCGGGGTGAGCACTGAAGCTTTCTTT	CASSPIRQGAGVSTEAFF
NA	TRBV9	TRBJ2-3	TRBD1	TGTGCCAGCAGCGTAGGGGACAGGGGGACAGATACGCAGTATTTT	CASSVGDRGTDTQYF
NA	TRBV19	TRBJ2-1	TRBD2	TGTGCCAGTACCCACCCGGGAGCGGGGGGGCCTGGTAATGAGCAGTTCTTC	CASTHPGAGGPGNEQFF
many	TRBV5-1	TRBJ2-5	NA	TGCGCCAGCTCCGAAGGCAATAGAGAGACCCAGTACTTC	CASSEGNRETQYF
NA	TRBV7-2	TRBJ2-6	TRBD2	TGTGCCAGCAGCCCAAGGGGACTAGCGGGGGGTTTTGGTGTCCTGACTTTC	CASSPRGLAGGFGVLTF
NA	TRBV19	TRBJ2-1	NA	TGTGCCAGTAGTATCGTTCAGGACTACAATGAGCAGTTCTTC	CASSIVQDYNEQFF
many	TRBV19	TRBJ1-2	NA	TGTGCCAGTAGTAAAACCCCCTTAACAGCCGGGGAAGGTGATGGCTACACCTTC	CASSKTPLTAGEGDGYTF
NA	TRBV5-5	TRBJ1-2	NA	TGTGCCAGCAGCTGGGATGGGGCGTACACCTTC	CASSWDGAYTF
NA	TRBV5-5	TRBJ1-2	NA	TGTGCCAGCAGTCCCAGGAGCAACTATGGCTACACCTTC	CASSPRSNYGYTF
many	TRBV9	TRBJ1-6	NA	TGTGCCAGCAGCCACGGGGGGGGCTCTTATAATTCACCCCTCCACTTT	CASSHGGGSYNSPLHF
many	TRBV5-1	TRBJ1-2	NA	TGCGCCAGCAGCTTGGCCGGGACACATAATGGCTACACCTTC	CASSLAGTHNGYTF
NA	TRBV29-1	TRBJ1-2	TRBD1	TGCAGCGCGACAGGGGTCAGTGGGAATGGCTACACCTTC	CSATGVSGNGYTF
few	TRBV20-1	TRBJ1-1	NA	TGCAGTGCTTGGCGGAACACTGAAGCTTTCTTT	CSAWRNTEAFF
many	TRBV5-1	TRBJ2-7	TRBD1	TGCGCCAGCAGCTTCCGTCGGGACAGCTACGAGCAGTACTTC	CASSFRRDSYEQYF
NA	TRBV15	TRBJ1-5	NA	TGTGCCACCAGCAGAGATCCGCTAGGCCAGCCCCAGCATTTT	CATSRDPLGQPQHF